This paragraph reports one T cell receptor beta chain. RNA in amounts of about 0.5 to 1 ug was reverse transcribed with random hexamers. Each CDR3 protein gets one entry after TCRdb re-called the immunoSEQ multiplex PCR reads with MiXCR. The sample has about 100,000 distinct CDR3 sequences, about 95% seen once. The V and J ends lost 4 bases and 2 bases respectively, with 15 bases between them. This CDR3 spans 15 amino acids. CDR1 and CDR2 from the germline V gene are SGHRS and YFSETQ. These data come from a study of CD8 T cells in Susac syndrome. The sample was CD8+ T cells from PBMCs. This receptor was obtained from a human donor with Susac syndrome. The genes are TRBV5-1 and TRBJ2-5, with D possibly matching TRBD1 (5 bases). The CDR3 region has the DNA TGCGCCAGCAGCCCCGGAGCAGGGTCTCAAGAGACCCAGTACTTC. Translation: CASSPGAGSQETQYF.